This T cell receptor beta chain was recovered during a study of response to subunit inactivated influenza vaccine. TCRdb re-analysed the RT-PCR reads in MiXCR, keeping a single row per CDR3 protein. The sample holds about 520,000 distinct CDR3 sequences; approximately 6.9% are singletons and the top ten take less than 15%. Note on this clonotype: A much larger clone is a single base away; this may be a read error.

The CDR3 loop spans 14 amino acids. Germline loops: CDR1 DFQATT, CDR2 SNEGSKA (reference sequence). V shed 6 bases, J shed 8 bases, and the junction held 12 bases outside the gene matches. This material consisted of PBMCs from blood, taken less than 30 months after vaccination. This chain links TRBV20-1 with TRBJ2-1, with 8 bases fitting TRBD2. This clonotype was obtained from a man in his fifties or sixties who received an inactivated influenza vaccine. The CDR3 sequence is CSAPGLGGGDEQFF. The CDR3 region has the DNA TGCAGTGCCCCGGGACTAGGGGGAGGGGATGAGCAGTTCTTC.